The clone carrying this T cell receptor beta chain was recorded once. No antigen is known for it. The data originate from a study of blood T cells in healthy people across ages. Total RNA amounts of at least 5 micrograms were extracted per sample. Study-level findings and limits: Per-million-T-cell TCR beta diversity fell roughly linearly with age.

The CDR3 sequence is 12 residues long. Germline V CDR1 and CDR2: LGHDT, YNNKEL (reference sequence). The V end was cut by 1 base, the J end by 4 bases, with 4 bases between. A J-beta primer mix and a sample-barcoded 5' primer were used in a second PCR of roughly 6 to 11 cycles. Unique molecular identifiers of 12 random nucleotides labeled each cDNA. Any given sample supplied a minimum of 3 million CDR3-containing paired-end reads. TCRdb passed the 5' RACE reads through MiXCR, listing each CDR3 protein once. The table lists around 700,000 distinct CDR3 sequences, 20% to 30% of them singletons. The same sample was also used in a study of T cells of mothers and their children.

This TCR was sampled from a boy aged 5-17 years in good health. Specimen: blood. The chain links TRBV3-1 to TRBJ1-2; D gene uncertain. The CDR3 DNA reads as TGTGCCAGCAGCCAAGGGATCTATGGCTACACCTTC. Its protein product is CASSQGIYGYTF.